The T cell receptor (beta chain) under discussion was sequenced for a study of cytomegalovirus exposure and HLA in healthy donors. About the study: Earlier results showed roughly 120 million unique TCR beta sequences derived from around 170 million T cells.

The PCR employed 60 Vbeta primers together with 13 Jbeta primers. Sequenced by immunoSEQ multiplex PCR; TCRdb stores in-frame clones only, minus some. The table shows tens of thousands of clones, with over 65% occurring only once. Trimming took off 1 base at V and 4 bases at J, with 11 bases between the two ends. The CDR3 is made up of 14 amino acids. In germline, CDR1 is SGDLS, CDR2 YYNGEE. Sequencing input: PBMCs. The chain links TRBV9 to TRBJ2-5; D gene ambiguous. The TCR sequence derives from a woman aged 40 to 55 in good health and CMV-seropositive. The CDR3 sequence: CASSVTEYGETQYF. CDR3 DNA sequence: TGTGCCAGCAGCGTAACCGAATACGGAGAGACCCAGTACTTC.